Following are 4 T cell receptor beta chains from one sample sequenced in a study of cytomegalovirus exposure and HLA in healthy donors. Researchers ran the PCR with 60 Vbeta and 13 Jbeta primers. Assay used: immunoSEQ multiplex PCR; TCRdb lists only in-frame clones, some missing. The sample carries around 100,000 clones, roughly 80% recorded once. Sequencing was done on a sample of PBMCs. These TCRs come from a man aged 45-65 years in good health and CMV-seropositive.

The chain carries TRBV5-5 and TRBJ2-3; 7 bases are a match to TRBD2. V was clipped by 1 base and J by 2 bases; unmatched bases: 4. The CDR3 consists of 15 residues. The V gene's germline CDR1 is SGHKS and CDR2 YYEKEE (reference sequence). CDR3 DNA sequence: TGTGCCAGCAGCTTGTATGGGGGGGACACAGATACGCAGTATTTT. This encodes CASSLYGGDTDTQYF. Complete variable domain (other parts from reference TRBV5-5 and TRBJ2-3): DAGVTQSPTHLIKTRGQQVTLRCSPISGHKSVSWYQQVLGQGPQFIFQYYEKEERGRGNFPDRFSARQFPNYSSELNVNALLLGDSALYLCASSLYGGDTDTQYFGPGTRLTVL.

This chain connects TRBV11-2 to TRBJ1-6; no clear D. V was shortened by 4 bases and J by 8 bases, with 3 bases between the two germline ends. The CDR3 has 11 residues. Looked up from germline, CDR1 is SGHAT and CDR2 is FQNNGV. As DNA, the CDR3 is TGTGCCAGCAGCTCAGATTCACCCCTCCACTTT. It specifies CASSSDSPLHF.

V gene TRBV5-6 combines with J gene TRBJ1-1; TRBD1 is a possible D gene (5 bases). CDR1 is SGHDT, CDR2 YYEEEE, per germline. This CDR3 has 12 residues. V gave up 3 bases and J gave up 7 bases, with 10 bases separating them. DNA for the CDR3: TGTGCCAGCAGCTCGACAGCGTTTGAAGCTTTCTTT. Translating gives CASSSTAFEAFF.

About this clone: An end of the junction differs from the germline gene, which may be a read error. CDR3 loop: CSSSLVGGEGHEQFF. CDR3 sequence (DNA): TGTTCCAGCAGCTTAGTCGGTGGGGAGGGTCATGAGCAGTTCTTC. This chain connects TRBV7-9 to TRBJ2-1, with 7 bases identical to TRBD2. The CDR3 runs to 15 residues. Germline V gene sequence: CDR1 SEHNR, CDR2 FQNEAQ (reference sequence).